This T cell receptor (beta chain) was sequenced during a study of blood T cell repertoires in COVID-19. Study summary: Both acute and convalescent COVID-19 samples were obtained from the United States, Italy and Spain.

Germline CDR1 reads MNHNS; CDR2 reads SASEGT. Trimming left V 1 base short and J 13 bases short, with 10 bases between. This CDR3 contains 11 residues. Original processing methods: Quantification of nucleated cells was approximated via reference gene primer amplification. Repertoires were generated with immunoSEQ multiplex PCR, while TCRdb's copy carries only in-frame clones and drops some. V and J calls and clone size are given by that table; D and trimming were obtained from the DNA. Among about 160,000 clones listed, around nine tenths were seen once. The J gene is TRBJ1-2, the V gene TRBV6-1; D gene ambiguous. Sequenced sample: peripheral blood. The sequence came from a woman between 65 and 79 years old with COVID-19, enrolled during active disease. The CDR3 loop reads CASSEGFGGTF. CDR3 in DNA: TGTGCCAGCAGTGAAGGATTTGGCGGCACCTTC.